A selection of T cell receptor beta chains follows, all from one sample in a study of cytomegalovirus exposure and HLA in healthy donors. Measured with immunoSEQ multiplex PCR; TCRdb has only the in-frame clones, and not every one. This sample has about 190,000 clones, with roughly 13% found just once. The sample comprised PBMCs. These receptors were taken from a man aged 50 to 60 in good health and CMV-seropositive. The CDR3 runs from the conserved cysteine through the conserved F or W. The D gene is left open where the match is weak. Part of the rows lack a size; the others show once, few, many or a class for expanded clones.

V: TRBV11-1; D: TRBD1; size: -; J: TRBJ1-1; DNA: TGTGCCAGCAGCTGGAACAGGGGGAACACTGAAGCTTTCTTT; CDR3: CASSWNRGNTEAFF
V: TRBV5-1; D: -; size: -; J: TRBJ1-4; DNA: TGCGCCAGCAGCTTGGCCGGGAAGGCTAATGAAAAACTGTTTTTT; CDR3: CASSLAGKANEKLFF
V: TRBV10-3; D: -; size: -; J: TRBJ1-6; DNA: TGTGCCATCAGTGAGTACCGCGCGGGTTCACCCCTCCACTTT; CDR3: CAISEYRAGSPLHF
V: TRBV4-1; D: -; size: -; J: TRBJ1-3; DNA: TGCGCCAGCAGCCAAGCGCGGACAGCCACGAGCCACGTCTCTGGAAACACCATATATTTT; CDR3: CASSQARTATSHVSGNTIYF
V: TRBV6-5; D: -; size: few; J: TRBJ1-5; DNA: TGTGCCAGCAGTTTGAGGACTCAAGCCCTCAATCAGCCCCAGCATTTT; CDR3: CASSLRTQALNQPQHF
V: TRBV10-2; D: TRBD1; size: few; J: TRBJ1-1; DNA: TGCGCCAGCCTTGAGGGGGCTCACACTGAAGCTTTCTTT; CDR3: CASLEGAHTEAFF
V: TRBV4-3; D: TRBD1; size: -; J: TRBJ2-7; DNA: TGCGCCAGCAGCCGGGGGGACAGGGGACCCCACGAGCAGTACTTC; CDR3: CASSRGDRGPHEQYF
V: TRBV4-3; D: -; size: -; J: TRBJ2-1; DNA: TGCGCCAGCAGCCAAGCGGGACTTACCTACAATGAGCAGTTCTTC; CDR3: CASSQAGLTYNEQFF
V: TRBV7-6; D: -; size: few; J: TRBJ2-2; DNA: TGTGCCAGCAGCTTAGGCAGCAGGGTGTTAACCGGGGAGCTGTTTTTT; CDR3: CASSLGSRVLTGELFF
V: TRBV7-2; D: TRBD2; size: few; J: TRBJ2-7; DNA: TGTGCCAGCAGCACCCAGCGGGGGGGAGTCGAGCAGTACTTC; CDR3: CASSTQRGGVEQYF
V: TRBV5-1; D: TRBD1; size: few; J: TRBJ2-3; DNA: TGCGCCAGCAGCCCCCTATCTCAGGGGGCTTACACAGATACGCAGTATTTT; CDR3: CASSPLSQGAYTDTQYF
V: TRBV2; D: -; size: -; J: TRBJ1-5; DNA: TGTGCCAGCAGTGAGTCCCTGTTGTCGCCCCAGCATTTT; CDR3: CASSESLLSPQHF
V: TRBV6-5; D: -; size: few; J: TRBJ2-3; DNA: TGTGCCAGCAGTTCGGGGACAGATACGCAGTATTTT; CDR3: CASSSGTDTQYF
V: TRBV6-6; D: TRBD1; size: -; J: TRBJ1-2; DNA: TGTGCCAGCATTCTACAGGGGGGTGACGGCTACCCCTTC; CDR3: CASILQGGDGYPF
V: TRBV6-5; D: TRBD2; size: few; J: TRBJ2-2; DNA: TGTGCCAGCACTCGGGGGGTGTCTGCCGGGGAGCTGTTTTTT; CDR3: CASTRGVSAGELFF
V: TRBV10-2; D: -; size: -; J: TRBJ1-6; DNA: TGCGCCAGCAGTGAGTCGGCCTGGCGGTCACCCCTCCACTTT; CDR3: CASSESAWRSPLHF
V: TRBV27; D: TRBD1; size: -; J: TRBJ2-3; DNA: TGTGCCAGCAGTTTCACAGGGGCAGATACGCAGTATTTT; CDR3: CASSFTGADTQYF
V: TRBV5-4; D: -; size: few; J: TRBJ2-3; DNA: TGTGCCAGCAGCCCCGGGACAAGCACAGATACGCAGTATTTT; CDR3: CASSPGTSTDTQYF
V: TRBV7-2; D: -; size: -; J: TRBJ1-4; DNA: TGTGCCAGCAGCCTAATATCGGCAGGGAATGAAAAACTGTTTTTT; CDR3: CASSLISAGNEKLFF
V: TRBV4-1; D: TRBD2; size: few; J: TRBJ2-1; DNA: TGCGCCAGCAGCCAAGTGACTAGCGGGGTTTACAATGAGCAGTTCTTC; CDR3: CASSQVTSGVYNEQFF
V: TRBV5-1; D: TRBD2; size: -; J: TRBJ2-1; DNA: TGCGCCAGCAGCTTGGAGGGACTAGCGGGGGGTGAGCAGTTCTTC; CDR3: CASSLEGLAGGEQFF
V: TRBV11-3; D: -; size: -; J: TRBJ1-6; DNA: TGTGCCAGCAGCTTAGCCGGAGATTCACCCCTCCACTTT; CDR3: CASSLAGDSPLHF
V: TRBV10-3; D: TRBD1; size: few; J: TRBJ1-1; DNA: TGTGCCATCAGCCTGAACAGGGGGGAAGCTTTCTTT; CDR3: CAISLNRGEAFF
V: TRBV5-5; D: TRBD1; size: -; J: TRBJ1-4; DNA: TGTGCCAGCACCTTTGCCAAGGGGGCGCGGAGAGGATTGAAGGAAAAACTGTTTTTT; CDR3: CASTFAKGARRGLKEKLFF
V: TRBV10-1; D: -; size: few; J: TRBJ1-5; DNA: TGCGCCAGCCCCTGTATGGAGGCCCCTCATCCTCATAGCAATCAGCCCCAGCATTTT; CDR3: CASPCMEAPHPHSNQPQHF
V: TRBV4-3; D: -; size: few; J: TRBJ2-3; DNA: TGCGCCAGCAGCCTGGGACTTTCGGGGGATACGCAGTATTTT; CDR3: CASSLGLSGDTQYF
V: TRBV5-1; D: TRBD1; size: -; J: TRBJ2-7; DNA: TGCGCCAGCAGCTGGACAGGAAAGACCTACGAGCAGTACTTC; CDR3: CASSWTGKTYEQYF
V: TRBV29-1; D: -; size: few; J: TRBJ2-1; DNA: TGCAGCGGGGCTCTAGGGGACAATGAGCAGTTCTTC; CDR3: CSGALGDNEQFF
V: TRBV7-2; D: -; size: -; J: TRBJ2-5; DNA: TGTGCCAGCAGCTTAAGGGGGAAGGTGTGGGAGACCCAGTACTTC; CDR3: CASSLRGKVWETQYF
V: TRBV2; D: -; size: -; J: TRBJ1-1; DNA: TGTGCCAGCAGAGTAGGAGGGATTCCCTCTGAAGCTTTCTTT; CDR3: CASRVGGIPSEAFF
V: TRBV11-3; D: TRBD1; size: -; J: TRBJ1-6; DNA: TGTGCCAGCAGCCCGACAGGGCAGGTCGGTTCACCCCTCCACTTT; CDR3: CASSPTGQVGSPLHF
V: TRBV7-6; D: -; size: -; J: TRBJ2-5; DNA: TGTGCCAGCAGCTTGGGTGGGCGGGGCCAAGAGACCCAGTACTTC; CDR3: CASSLGGRGQETQYF
V: TRBV19; D: -; size: once; J: TRBJ1-2; DNA: TGTGCCAGTAGTAGCAAACAGGGATCGTATGGCTACACCTTC; CDR3: CASSSKQGSYGYTF
V: TRBV9; D: TRBD2; size: few; J: TRBJ2-5; DNA: TGTGCCAGCAGCGTAGGCGGGGGTCGAGAGACCCAGTACTTC; CDR3: CASSVGGGRETQYF
V: TRBV7-2; D: -; size: -; J: TRBJ1-2; DNA: TGTGCCAGCAGCTTAGGAGCAGTTACAGGGTCTCCTGGCTACACCTTC; CDR3: CASSLGAVTGSPGYTF
V: TRBV5-8; D: -; size: few; J: TRBJ1-6; DNA: TGTGCCAGCAGCTTGCAGCAGGGTCCAAATTCACCCCTCCACTTT; CDR3: CASSLQQGPNSPLHF
V: TRBV27; D: -; size: -; J: TRBJ1-6; DNA: TGTGCCAGCAGTTTCAGGGTTAATTCACCCCTCCACTTT; CDR3: CASSFRVNSPLHF
V: TRBV2; D: -; size: few; J: TRBJ1-2; DNA: TGTGCCAGCAGTGAAGGACTGCGGTTTACTAACTATGGCTACACCTTC; CDR3: CASSEGLRFTNYGYTF
V: TRBV27; D: TRBD2; size: few; J: TRBJ2-1; DNA: TGTGCCAGCAGTTTATCCTCAGCGGGGCTAGGGAATGAGCAGTTCTTC; CDR3: CASSLSSAGLGNEQFF
V: TRBV5-6; D: TRBD1; size: -; J: TRBJ1-6; DNA: TGTGCCAGCAGCCCAGACAGGGTTTCACCCCTCCACTTT; CDR3: CASSPDRVSPLHF
V: TRBV7-6; D: -; size: few; J: TRBJ2-2; DNA: TGTGCCACGCGCCGATCGGGGACCGGGGAGCTGTTTTTT; CDR3: CATRRSGTGELFF
V: TRBV7-2; D: -; size: -; J: TRBJ1-2; DNA: TGTGCCAGCAGCTTTGTCGGGCCCCGGGGTGGCTACACCTTC; CDR3: CASSFVGPRGGYTF
V: TRBV19; D: TRBD1; size: few; J: TRBJ1-1; DNA: TGTGCCAGTAGTCTCACAGGGGGCTCGACTGAAGCTTTCTTT; CDR3: CASSLTGGSTEAFF
V: TRBV5-1; D: TRBD2; size: few; J: TRBJ2-4; DNA: TGCGCCAGCAGCTACGGACTAGCGGGGGCAAACATTCAGTACTTC; CDR3: CASSYGLAGANIQYF
V: TRBV2; D: -; size: -; J: TRBJ2-3; DNA: TGTGCCAGCAGAGCTGGGACACAGGGATCAGATACGCAGTATTTT; CDR3: CASRAGTQGSDTQYF
V: TRBV5-6; D: TRBD1; size: many; J: TRBJ1-3; DNA: TGTGCCAGCAGTTCCGGGACAGGGTCTGGCGCCATATATTTT; CDR3: CASSSGTGSGAIYF
V: TRBV7-2; D: TRBD1; size: -; J: TRBJ1-4; DNA: TGTGCCAGCAGCTTAGAAACAGGGGGGGAAAAACTGTTTTTT; CDR3: CASSLETGGEKLFF
V: TRBV7-9; D: -; size: -; J: TRBJ2-1; DNA: TGTGCCAGCAGCTTTCCAGGGGCGGACTCCTACAATGAGCAGTTCTTC; CDR3: CASSFPGADSYNEQFF
V: TRBV10-1; D: -; size: few; J: TRBJ1-5; DNA: TGCGCCAGCAGTGAGTCTGCTCCTGGGCTCGATCAGCCCCAGCATTTT; CDR3: CASSESAPGLDQPQHF
V: TRBV9; D: TRBD2; size: -; J: TRBJ2-3; DNA: TGTGCCAGCAGCGTAAGAGCGGCGGGGGGAGATACGCAGTATTTT; CDR3: CASSVRAAGGDTQYF
V: TRBV9; D: -; size: -; J: TRBJ1-2; DNA: TGTGCCAGCAGCGTATGGTATGAGCACCCTGCTAACTATGGCTACACCTTC; CDR3: CASSVWYEHPANYGYTF
V: TRBV4-3; D: -; size: -; J: TRBJ1-5; DNA: TGCGCCAGCAGCCAAGAATCTGCAGGGTGGGCCAATCAGCCCCAGCATTTT; CDR3: CASSQESAGWANQPQHF
V: TRBV19; D: -; size: -; J: TRBJ1-2; DNA: TGTGCCAGCCGGACAGAACGTGGGAACTATGGCTACACCTTC; CDR3: CASRTERGNYGYTF
V: TRBV2; D: -; size: -; J: TRBJ2-7; DNA: TGTGCCAGCAGTGAGGCCAGGGCTTACGAGCAGTACTTC; CDR3: CASSEARAYEQYF
V: TRBV6-5; D: -; size: -; J: TRBJ2-1; DNA: TGTGCCAGCACCCCGAGGGTCGAGGGAAATGAGCAGTTCTTC; CDR3: CASTPRVEGNEQFF
V: TRBV7-9; D: -; size: few; J: TRBJ1-2; DNA: TGTGCCAGCAGCTTAGATAACAGCCCTGGGTATGGCTACACCTTC; CDR3: CASSLDNSPGYGYTF
V: TRBV18; D: TRBD1; size: few; J: TRBJ1-6; DNA: TGTGCCAGCTCAGCCGGACAGGCTAATAATTCACCCCTCCACTTT; CDR3: CASSAGQANNSPLHF
V: TRBV19; D: TRBD1; size: -; J: TRBJ1-5; DNA: TGTGCCAGTAGTCCGGGACAGGGGGCAGCTGTAGGCAATCAGCCCCAGCATTTT; CDR3: CASSPGQGAAVGNQPQHF
V: TRBV4-3; D: TRBD1; size: -; J: TRBJ1-5; DNA: TGCGCCAGCAGCCGAGACAGGGGGGATAGCAATCAGCCCCAGCATTTT; CDR3: CASSRDRGDSNQPQHF
V: TRBV25-1; D: -; size: -; J: TRBJ2-2; DNA: TGTGCCAGCTCAGGGAACACCGGGGAGCTGTTTTTT; CDR3: CASSGNTGELFF